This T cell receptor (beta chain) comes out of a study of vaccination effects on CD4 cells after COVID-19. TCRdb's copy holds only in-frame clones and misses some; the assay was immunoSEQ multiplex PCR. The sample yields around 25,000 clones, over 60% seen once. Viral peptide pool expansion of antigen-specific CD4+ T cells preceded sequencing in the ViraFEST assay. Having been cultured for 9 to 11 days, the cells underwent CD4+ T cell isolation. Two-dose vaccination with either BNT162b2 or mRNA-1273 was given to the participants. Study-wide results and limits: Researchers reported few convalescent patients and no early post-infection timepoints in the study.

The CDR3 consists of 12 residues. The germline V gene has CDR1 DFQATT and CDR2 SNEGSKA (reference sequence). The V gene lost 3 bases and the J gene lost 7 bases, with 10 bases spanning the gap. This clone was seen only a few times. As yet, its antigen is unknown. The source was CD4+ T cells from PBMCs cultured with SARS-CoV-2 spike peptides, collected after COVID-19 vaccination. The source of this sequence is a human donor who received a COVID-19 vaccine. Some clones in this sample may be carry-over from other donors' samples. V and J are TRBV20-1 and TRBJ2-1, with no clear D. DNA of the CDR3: TGCAGTGCTAGTGTCCGTATGAATGAGCAGTTCTTC. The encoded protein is CSASVRMNEQFF.